These T cell receptor beta chains were read from a single sample in a study of blood T cell repertoires in COVID-19. Assay used: immunoSEQ multiplex PCR; TCRdb lists only in-frame clones, some missing. The sample has some 500,000 clones, 88% seen once; the top ten hold 1.5% to 2%. The sample comprised PBMCs or T cells enriched from blood (not recorded which). The receptors were gathered from a woman in her forties who had recovered from COVID-19. Each CDR3 is given with its conserved first and last residue. D genes are given only for firm matches. Clone size, where shown, is once, few, many, or a class for clones that have expanded.

CDR3aa: CASSPPRTGDGQPQHF; CDR3nt: TGTGCCAGTAGTCCCCCTCGGACAGGGGATGGACAGCCCCAGCATTTT; d_gene: TRBD1; abundance: .; j_gene: TRBJ1-5; v_gene: TRBV19
CDR3aa: CASSPTSTEAFF; CDR3nt: TGTGCCAGCTCGCCCACGAGCACTGAAGCTTTCTTT; d_gene: .; abundance: .; j_gene: TRBJ1-1; v_gene: TRBV5-4
CDR3aa: CASGLAESTDTQYF; CDR3nt: TGCGCCAGCGGACTAGCGGAGTCCACAGATACGCAGTATTTT; d_gene: TRBD2; abundance: once; j_gene: TRBJ2-3; v_gene: TRBV5-1
CDR3aa: CASTVGGRETQYF; CDR3nt: TGTGCCAGCACCGTAGGGGGTAGGGAGACCCAGTACTTC; d_gene: .; abundance: .; j_gene: TRBJ2-5; v_gene: TRBV12-3/TRBV12-4
CDR3aa: CASSIDSREIEAFF; CDR3nt: TGTGCCAGTAGTATAGATTCGAGGGAGATTGAAGCTTTCTTT; d_gene: .; abundance: .; j_gene: TRBJ1-1; v_gene: TRBV19
CDR3aa: CASSQDWLAGWEVGELFF; CDR3nt: TGCGCCAGCAGCCAAGATTGGCTAGCGGGATGGGAGGTCGGGGAGCTGTTTTTT; d_gene: TRBD2; abundance: once; j_gene: TRBJ2-2; v_gene: TRBV4-1
CDR3aa: CASSRTGPNEQFF; CDR3nt: TGTGCCAGCAGCCGTACAGGGCCCAATGAGCAGTTCTTC; d_gene: .; abundance: .; j_gene: TRBJ2-1; v_gene: TRBV7-9
CDR3aa: CASSSGTATQYF; CDR3nt: TGTGCCAGCAGCTCCGGGACAGCCACGCAGTATTTT; d_gene: TRBD1; abundance: .; j_gene: TRBJ2-3; v_gene: TRBV11-3
CDR3aa: CASSIKSGTLGYGYTF; CDR3nt: TGTGCCAGTAGTATCAAATCCGGGACATTAGGCTATGGCTACACCTTC; d_gene: .; abundance: few; j_gene: TRBJ1-2; v_gene: TRBV19
CDR3aa: CASSDTPHEWGYTF; CDR3nt: TGTGCCAGCAGCGACACCCCTCATGAGTGGGGCTACACCTTC; d_gene: .; abundance: .; j_gene: TRBJ1-2; v_gene: TRBV7-9
CDR3aa: CASNTGQAPKFF; CDR3nt: TGCGCCAGCAACACGGGACAGGCCCCCAAGTTCTTC; d_gene: TRBD1; abundance: .; j_gene: TRBJ2-1; v_gene: TRBV10-2
CDR3aa: CASGAEKNTEAFF; CDR3nt: TGTGCCAGCGGTGCTGAGAAGAACACTGAAGCTTTCTTT; d_gene: .; abundance: few; j_gene: TRBJ1-1; v_gene: TRBV2
CDR3aa: CASSIKGAPGSDYGELFF; CDR3nt: TGTGCCAGCAGTATAAAGGGGGCGCCGGGTTCTGACTACGGGGAGCTGTTTTTT; d_gene: TRBD1; abundance: .; j_gene: TRBJ2-2; v_gene: TRBV27
CDR3aa: CASSLVFRTGGSTGELFF; CDR3nt: TGTGCCAGCAGTTTGGTGTTTCGGACAGGGGGCTCCACCGGGGAGCTGTTTTTT; d_gene: TRBD1; abundance: .; j_gene: TRBJ2-2; v_gene: TRBV28
CDR3aa: CASSLDGGGQSNSPLHF; CDR3nt: TGTGCCAGCAGCTTAGATGGAGGTGGACAGTCTAATTCACCCCTCCACTTT; d_gene: .; abundance: .; j_gene: TRBJ1-6; v_gene: TRBV11-2
CDR3aa: CASSYRDRADYGYTF; CDR3nt: TGTGCCAGTAGTTACCGGGACAGGGCGGACTATGGCTACACCTTC; d_gene: TRBD1; abundance: .; j_gene: TRBJ1-2; v_gene: TRBV19
CDR3aa: CASSGGPRGNQPQHF; CDR3nt: TGTGCCAGCAGTGGGGGCCCCCGGGGCAATCAGCCCCAGCATTTT; d_gene: .; abundance: .; j_gene: TRBJ1-5; v_gene: TRBV2
CDR3aa: CASSLKNHRDSNQPQHF; CDR3nt: TGTGCCAGCAGCTTAAAAAACCACAGGGATAGCAATCAGCCCCAGCATTTT; d_gene: .; abundance: .; j_gene: TRBJ1-5; v_gene: TRBV5-6
CDR3aa: CASSRTGANYGYTF; CDR3nt: TGTGCCAGCAGCCGAACTGGAGCTAACTATGGCTACACCTTC; d_gene: .; abundance: .; j_gene: TRBJ1-2; v_gene: TRBV5-5
CDR3aa: CASSQEASYNSPLHF; CDR3nt: TGCGCCAGCAGCCAAGAGGCCAGCTATAATTCACCCCTCCACTTT; d_gene: .; abundance: few; j_gene: TRBJ1-6; v_gene: TRBV4-3
CDR3aa: CASSEKWTDQPQHF; CDR3nt: TGTGCCAGCAGCGAAAAATGGACTGATCAGCCCCAGCATTTT; d_gene: .; abundance: .; j_gene: TRBJ1-5; v_gene: TRBV9
CDR3aa: CAIRGEVSNQPQHF; CDR3nt: TGTGCCATCCGGGGGGAAGTTAGCAATCAGCCCCAGCATTTT; d_gene: .; abundance: .; j_gene: TRBJ1-5; v_gene: TRBV10-3
CDR3aa: CASRPGLAGADDTQYF; CDR3nt: TGTGCCAGCAGGCCGGGACTAGCGGGAGCAGACGATACGCAGTATTTT; d_gene: TRBD2; abundance: .; j_gene: TRBJ2-3; v_gene: TRBV3-1/TRBV3-2